The sequence of this T cell receptor (beta chain) was determined in a study of blood T cell repertoires in COVID-19. The CDR3 loop spans 14 amino acids. Trimming took 4 bases from V and 4 from J; bases not matched to a gene: 3. Germline V gives CDR1 SGHNT, CDR2 YYREEE (reference sequence). Sequencing was performed with immunoSEQ multiplex PCR; in TCRdb, only in-frame clones are kept and a portion is missing. The sample gives about 480,000 clones, roughly 90% of which show up once; 1.8% is in the top ten. Sequencing was performed on PBMCs or T cells enriched from blood (not recorded which). The clonotype originates from a woman in her thirties or forties who had recovered from COVID-19. This chain connects TRBV5-4 to TRBJ1-2; the match to TRBD1 covers 11 bases. As DNA, the CDR3 is TGTGCCAGCAGCCGGACAGGGGGCATCTATGGCTACACCTTC. Translating it yields CASSRTGGIYGYTF.